A selection of T cell receptor beta chains follows, all from one sample in a study of T cell repertoires in cytomegalovirus infection. No antigen has been assigned to these receptors. Using its own MiXCR run on the reads, TCRdb lists one record per CDR3 protein. Here the sample spans about 920,000 distinct CDR3 sequences, around 30% being singletons. Material: cultured CD8+ T cells from PBMCs, obtained from culture after CMV antigen stimulation. The source of these receptors is a human donor in good health (CMV status not recorded). Some clones in this sample may be carry-over from other donors' samples. Each CDR3 is given with its conserved first and last residue. Each record gives: clone size, J gene, D gene, CDR3 length, V gene, CDR3 protein, CDR3 DNA. D genes are given only for firm matches. Part of the rows lack a size; the others show once, few, many or a class for expanded clones.

>NA|TRBJ1-2|NA|16|TRBV7-2
CASSSGWQGGLYDYTF
TGTGCCAGCAGCTCTGGTTGGCAGGGTGGCCTCTATGACTACACCTTC
>few|TRBJ1-2|TRBD1|16|TRBV10-1
CASRLPRDRGPNGYTF
TGCGCCAGCAGATTACCCCGGGACAGGGGGCCAAATGGCTACACCTTC
>few|TRBJ1-5|NA|16|TRBV6-1
CASSDPPRGLGQPQHF
TGTGCCAGCAGTGATCCACCTCGGGGGCTGGGGCAGCCCCAGCATTTT
>few|TRBJ1-4|TRBD1|14|TRBV7-9
CASSTGGLNEKLFF
TGTGCCAGCAGCACAGGGGGCCTTAATGAAAAACTGTTTTTT
>NA|TRBJ2-7|NA|11|TRBV12-5
CASGPGDKQYF
TGTGCTAGTGGTCCGGGGGATAAGCAGTACTTC
>NA|TRBJ1-3|NA|17|TRBV15
CATSRPPPDISGNTIYF
TGTGCCACCAGCAGACCTCCCCCGGACATCTCTGGAAACACCATATATTTT
>NA|TRBJ1-1|NA|14|TRBV6-2/TRBV6-3
CASSYPGHDTEAFF
TGTGCCAGCAGTTACCCGGGGCACGACACTGAAGCTTTCTTT
>once|TRBJ2-3|TRBD2|15|TRBV10-3
CAISEASGGSDTQYF
TGTGCCATCAGTGAGGCTAGCGGGGGGTCAGATACGCAGTATTTT
>NA|TRBJ1-3|NA|15|TRBV10-3
CAIRGRGNSGNTIYF
TGTGCCATCAGGGGGAGAGGGAACTCTGGAAACACCATATATTTT
>NA|TRBJ2-5|NA|14|TRBV18
CASSLQDYQETQYF
TGTGCCAGCTCACTTCAGGATTACCAAGAGACCCAGTACTTC
>NA|TRBJ1-2|TRBD1|14|TRBV12-3/TRBV12-4
CASSSGGFWNGYTF
TGTGCCAGCAGCTCAGGGGGCTTTTGGAATGGCTACACCTTC
>many|TRBJ1-6|NA|14|TRBV12-5
CASGSTGWGSPLHF
TGTGCTAGTGGTTCGACCGGGTGGGGTTCACCCCTCCACTTT
>NA|TRBJ1-2|TRBD1|14|TRBV19
CASIGQGIVDGYTF
TGTGCCAGTATCGGACAGGGGATAGTTGATGGCTACACCTTC
>many|TRBJ1-5|TRBD1|14|TRBV7-8
CASSLATGARPQHF
TGTGCCAGCAGCTTAGCCACAGGGGCTCGGCCCCAGCATTTT
>NA|TRBJ2-1|TRBD1|15|TRBV27
CASSPGQGTRNEQFF
TGTGCCAGCAGCCCTGGACAGGGGACACGAAATGAGCAGTTCTTC
>NA|TRBJ1-1|NA|14|TRBV4-1
CASSQTARNTEAFF
TGCGCCAGCAGCCAAACAGCTCGGAACACTGAAGCTTTCTTT
>NA|TRBJ2-3|TRBD2|16|TRBV5-4
CASSLEEGTSWDTQYF
TGTGCCAGCAGCTTGGAGGAGGGGACTAGCTGGGATACGCAGTATTTT
>many|TRBJ1-2|TRBD1|16|TRBV5-4
CASSLGWDRVDYGYTF
TGTGCCAGCAGCTTGGGGTGGGACAGGGTCGACTATGGCTACACCTTC
>NA|TRBJ1-1|NA|15|TRBV19
CASSIVPTPNTEAFF
TGTGCCAGTAGTATAGTCCCGACACCGAACACTGAAGCTTTCTTT
>NA|TRBJ2-3|TRBD2|15|TRBV20-1
CSASLLAASTDTQYF
TGCAGTGCTAGCCTACTAGCGGCTAGCACAGATACGCAGTATTTT
>NA|TRBJ1-2|NA|14|TRBV7-9
CATSLQGPNYGYTF
TGTGCCACCTCCCTTCAGGGCCCTAACTATGGCTACACCTTC
>few|TRBJ2-7|NA|16|TRBV19
CASSISLDRSNYEQYF
TGTGCCAGTAGTATATCGTTGGACAGATCAAACTACGAGCAGTACTTC
>many|TRBJ1-1|NA|14|TRBV19
CASSIGPLNTEAFF
TGTGCCAGTAGTATAGGCCCACTGAACACTGAAGCTTTCTTT
>NA|TRBJ2-3|TRBD2|17|TRBV11-3
CASSPRSGGLSTDTQYF
TGTGCCAGCAGCCCTCGTAGCGGGGGGCTGAGCACAGATACGCAGTATTTT
>few|TRBJ2-1|TRBD2|15|TRBV6-2/TRBV6-3
CASRSGGALTDEQFF
TGTGCCAGCAGGAGCGGGGGGGCTTTAACGGATGAGCAGTTCTTC
>NA|TRBJ2-2|TRBD1|16|TRBV11-2
CASSRKLDRATGELFF
TGTGCCAGCAGCAGGAAACTGGACAGGGCTACCGGGGAGCTGTTTTTT
>few|TRBJ2-3|TRBD2|16|TRBV7-6
CASSSGPRGGTDTQYF
TGTGCCAGCAGCTCTGGCCCTCGGGGGGGCACAGATACGCAGTATTTT
>NA|TRBJ2-1|NA|13|TRBV20-1
CSARSGSYNEQFF
TGCAGTGCTAGGAGCGGGTCCTACAATGAGCAGTTCTTC
>few|TRBJ2-1|NA|16|TRBV6-1
CASSDWGGGDNNEQFF
TGTGCCAGCAGTGACTGGGGTGGGGGCGATAACAATGAGCAGTTCTTC
>NA|TRBJ1-5|NA|16|TRBV24-1
CATHHGASTGNQPQHF
TGTGCCACCCACCATGGCGCGTCTACGGGTAATCAGCCCCAGCATTTT